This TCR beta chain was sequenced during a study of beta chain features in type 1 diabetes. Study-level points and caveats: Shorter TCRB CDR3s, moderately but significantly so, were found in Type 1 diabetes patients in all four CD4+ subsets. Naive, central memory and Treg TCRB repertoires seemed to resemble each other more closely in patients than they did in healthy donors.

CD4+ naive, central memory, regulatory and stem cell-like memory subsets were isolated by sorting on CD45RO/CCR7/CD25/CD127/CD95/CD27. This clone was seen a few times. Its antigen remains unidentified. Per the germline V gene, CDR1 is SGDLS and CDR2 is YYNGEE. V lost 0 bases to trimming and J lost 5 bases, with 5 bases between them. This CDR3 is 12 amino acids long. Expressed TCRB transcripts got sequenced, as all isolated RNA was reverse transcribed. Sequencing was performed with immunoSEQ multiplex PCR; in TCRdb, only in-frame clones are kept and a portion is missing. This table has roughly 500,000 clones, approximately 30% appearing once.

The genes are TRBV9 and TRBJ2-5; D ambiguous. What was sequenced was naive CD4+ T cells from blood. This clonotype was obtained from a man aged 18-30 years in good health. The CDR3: CASSVAWETQYF. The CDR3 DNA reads TGTGCCAGCAGCGTAGCTTGGGAGACCCAGTACTTC. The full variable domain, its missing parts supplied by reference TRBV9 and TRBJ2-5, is DSGVTQTPKHLITATGQRVTLRCSPRSGDLSVYWYQQSLDQGLQFLIQYYNGEERAKGNILERFSAQQFPDLHSELNLSSLELGDSALYFCASSVAWETQYFGPGTRLLVL.